Included here is one TCR beta chain sequence, with context. This sample stems from a study of blood T cell repertoires in COVID-19. Study-level background: COVID-19 samples collected from the United States, Italy and Spain covered acute and convalescent phases. Sources were T cells, B-cell-depleted T cells, or PBMCs; the material itself was cDNA or gDNA.

Per the original methods: Amplified reference gene primers provided the basis for estimating nucleated cell counts. Some clones are missing from TCRdb's copy, which holds only in-frame ones; the method was immunoSEQ multiplex PCR. The V and J calls and the clone size are those of that table, but D and trimming were determined from the DNA. The sample contains under 350,000 clones, over 80% of which appear only once. The V gene lost 5 bases and the J gene lost 3 bases, with 17 bases spanning the gap. Germline V gene lookup returns CDR1 MNHEY and CDR2 SMNVEV (reference sequence). This CDR3 is 16 amino acids long.

The TCR sequence derives from a man in his 60s who had recovered from COVID-19. The chain couples TRBV27 to TRBJ2-4; possibly TRBD2 for D (5 bases). Sequencing was done on a sample of peripheral blood. The CDR3 coding sequence is TGTGCCAGCAGTGCGGGTGTCACCTTGGTCAAAAACATTCAGTACTTC. It encodes CASSAGVTLVKNIQYF.